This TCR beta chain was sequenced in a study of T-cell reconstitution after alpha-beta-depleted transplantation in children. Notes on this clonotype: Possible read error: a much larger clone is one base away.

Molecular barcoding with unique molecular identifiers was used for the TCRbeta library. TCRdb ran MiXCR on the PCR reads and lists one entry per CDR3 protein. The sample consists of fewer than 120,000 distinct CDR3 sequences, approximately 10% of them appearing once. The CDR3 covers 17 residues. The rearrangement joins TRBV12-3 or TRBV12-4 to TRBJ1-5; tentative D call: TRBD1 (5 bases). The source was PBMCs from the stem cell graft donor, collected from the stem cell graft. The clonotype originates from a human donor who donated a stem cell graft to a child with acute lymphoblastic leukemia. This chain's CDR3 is CTSSLGRVRDSNQPQHF. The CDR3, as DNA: TGTACCAGCAGTTTGGGCAGGGTAAGGGATAGCAATCAGCCCCAGCATTTT.